This entry lists 11 T cell receptor beta chains sequenced from one sample in a study of a mutant IDH1 vaccine in newly diagnosed glioma. Clones were sequenced by immunoSEQ multiplex PCR, and TCRdb holds only the in-frame ones, with some missing. Of fewer than 40,000 clones in the sample, 55% to 60% were seen once. Time point meaning: week 5, during vaccination. The content of each vaccine dose was 300 ug of mutant IDH1 20-mer peptide, and topical imiquimod accompanied it. No cognate antigen is known for these TCRs. The specimen comprised PBMCs, sampled from a glioma patient whose treatment included an IDH1 peptide vaccine. Receptors were obtained from a woman aged 18-29 years with glioma.

V is TRBV6-1 and J is TRBJ2-7, with 8 bases fitting TRBD2. V lost 4 bases and J lost 2; bases outside the gene matches: 7. Germline V gene sequence: CDR1 MNHNS, CDR2 SASEGT. The CDR3 extends over 15 amino acids. The CDR3 loop is CASSANPGLAYEQYF. In nucleotides, the CDR3 is TGTGCCAGCAGTGCTAACCCGGGACTAGCCTACGAGCAGTACTTC.

This clone was counted a few times. This chain's CDR3 is CASSAPSTDTQYF. CDR3 DNA sequence: TGTGCCAGCAGCGCTCCTAGCACAGATACGCAGTATTTT. The V gene is TRBV13, the J gene TRBJ2-3; no clear D. Deletions cut 5 bases from V and 0 bases from J, with 6 bases between. The CDR3 has 13 amino acids. The germline V gene encodes CDR1 PRHDT and CDR2 FYEKMQ (reference sequence). The entire variable domain, with the rest obtained from reference TRBV13 and TRBJ2-3, is as follows: AAGVIQSPRHLIKEKRETATLKCYPIPRHDTVYWYQQGPGQDPQFLISFYEKMQSDKGSIPDRFSAQQFSDYHSELNMSSLELGDSALYFCASSAPSTDTQYFGPGTRLTVL.

The gene calls are TRBV20-1 and TRBJ2-1; a possible D gene is TRBD2 (6 bases). V shed 8 bases and J shed 12 bases, with 8 bases lying between them. The CDR3 runs to 8 residues. Germline-derived CDR1 and CDR2 are DFQATT and SNEGSKA (reference sequence). The CDR3 spells CSPGGQFF. CDR3 DNA sequence: TGCAGTCCCGGGGGGCAGTTCTTC.

The rearrangement links TRBV28 to TRBJ2-7; no firm D call. Germline V gene data show CDR1 as MDHEN and CDR2 as SYDVKM. The V end lost 2 bases, the J end lost 2 bases, and 10 bases lay between the germline ends. The CDR3 has 14 amino acids. The CDR3 is CASSLGQVPYEQYF. CDR3 DNA sequence: TGTGCCAGCAGTTTAGGGCAGGTACCCTACGAGCAGTACTTC.

The V call is TRBV14, the J call TRBJ2-2; D unclear. Trimming took off 4 bases at V and 7 bases at J, with 7 bases between the two ends. The CDR3 covers 12 residues. The germline gives CDR1 SGHDN, CDR2 FVKESK. This chain's CDR3 is CASSLVRGELFF. DNA for the CDR3: TGTGCCAGCAGCCTAGTTCGCGGGGAGCTGTTTTTT.

The V gene is TRBV30, the J gene TRBJ1-4; D ambiguous. The CDR3 has 13 residues. Germline CDR1 is GTSNPN and CDR2 is SVGIG (reference sequence). The ends were cut back, 4 bases at V and 9 bases at J, with 15 bases in the middle. As DNA, the CDR3 is TGTGCCTGGAATGGAACCCCTGGGAAAAAACTGTTTTTT. Protein sequence: CAWNGTPGKKLFF.

The CDR3 coding sequence is TGTGCCAGTCAGTCGGGCAATGAGCAGTTCTTC. Amino acid sequence: CASQSGNEQFF. The chain links TRBV27 to TRBJ2-1; the D is unclear. Per germline, CDR1 MNHEY and CDR2 SMNVEV (reference sequence). The V gene lost 9 bases and the J gene lost 6 bases, with 9 bases spanning the gap. There are 11 residues in the CDR3.

This sequence joins TRBV6-1 and TRBJ1-5; D is ambiguous. The CDR3 loop spans 15 amino acids. Per germline, CDR1 MNHNS and CDR2 SASEGT. V was trimmed by 8 bases and J by 2 bases, leaving 16 bases between them. CDR3 sequence reads: CASSGGPAGNQPQHF. The CDR3 DNA reads as TGTGCCAGCTCGGGAGGCCCAGCGGGCAATCAGCCCCAGCATTTT.

This clone was found a few times. The J gene is TRBJ1-5, the V gene TRBV4-1; TRBD1 aligns across 7 bases. V lost 1 base, J lost 6 bases, and 3 bases stayed unmatched. This CDR3 has 14 amino acids. CDR1 is MGHRA, CDR2 YSYEKL, per germline. The DNA of the CDR3 is TGCGCCAGCAGCCAAGGGGACAGACGTCAGCCCCAGCATTTT. This codes for CASSQGDRRQPQHF.

Only one count was recorded for this clone. This chain links TRBV19 with TRBJ2-1; 10 bases agree with TRBD2. The CDR3 spans 17 residues. The V and J ends lost 5 bases and 3 bases, in that order; junction bases with no gene match: 10. Germline values: CDR1 LNHDA, CDR2 SQIVND (reference sequence). CDR3 DNA: TGTGCCAGTAGTCGCCCTCGGACTAGCGGAATCTACAATGAGCAGTTCTTC. Translated: CASSRPRTSGIYNEQFF.

This clone came up a few times. J is TRBJ2-3 and V is TRBV7-8; 10 positions match TRBD2. V shed 3 bases, J shed 0 bases, and the junction held 0 bases outside the gene matches. CDR1 and CDR2 (germline): SGHVS, FQNEAQ. The CDR3 loop spans 15 amino acids. CDR3: CASSLTSGSTDTQYF. For the CDR3, the DNA is TGTGCCAGCAGCTTGACTAGCGGGAGCACAGATACGCAGTATTTT.